This T cell receptor (beta chain) was recovered during a study of low-dose radiotherapy and immunotherapy resistance in tumors. About the research overall: For Cohort 1, fractions of 0.5 Gy were given every 2 weeks, reaching 6.5 Gy overall. A total of 13 Gy over 26 weeks was given to Cohort 2 as 1 Gy per fraction every two weeks. Daily intake of oral aspirin 300 mg by patients lasted four cycles and began on cycle 1 day 1.

With TRAV- and TRBV-specific primers, first-strand cDNA was made, covering the alpha and beta chains. Amplification, which lasted 20 to 25 PCR cycles, used a constant-region primer and V-primer adapter to amplify TCRs. TCRdb used MiXCR to reprocess the reads, holding one entry per CDR3 protein. Here the sample spans about 39,000 distinct CDR3 sequences, roughly 20% being singletons. This clonotype appeared many times. The time point here: after trial treatment. Treatment defined: LDRT plus nivolumab, ipilimumab, low-dose cyclophosphamide and aspirin (RACIN trial). CDR1 SNHLY and CDR2 FYNNEI come from the germline V gene. The CDR3 is 15 amino acids. The V gene lost 7 bases and the J gene lost 9 bases, with 22 bases spanning the gap.

The chain uses TRBV2 and TRBJ2-1; tentatively, D is TRBD1 (7 bases). The clonotype originates from a female donor with ovarian cancer. The sample in question was PBMCs, obtained after low-dose radiotherapy plus immunotherapy. CDR3 sequence: CASTSGGLSFSEQFF. In DNA, the CDR3 is TGTGCCAGCACCTCAGGGGGGCTTTCCTTTTCTGAGCAGTTCTTC.